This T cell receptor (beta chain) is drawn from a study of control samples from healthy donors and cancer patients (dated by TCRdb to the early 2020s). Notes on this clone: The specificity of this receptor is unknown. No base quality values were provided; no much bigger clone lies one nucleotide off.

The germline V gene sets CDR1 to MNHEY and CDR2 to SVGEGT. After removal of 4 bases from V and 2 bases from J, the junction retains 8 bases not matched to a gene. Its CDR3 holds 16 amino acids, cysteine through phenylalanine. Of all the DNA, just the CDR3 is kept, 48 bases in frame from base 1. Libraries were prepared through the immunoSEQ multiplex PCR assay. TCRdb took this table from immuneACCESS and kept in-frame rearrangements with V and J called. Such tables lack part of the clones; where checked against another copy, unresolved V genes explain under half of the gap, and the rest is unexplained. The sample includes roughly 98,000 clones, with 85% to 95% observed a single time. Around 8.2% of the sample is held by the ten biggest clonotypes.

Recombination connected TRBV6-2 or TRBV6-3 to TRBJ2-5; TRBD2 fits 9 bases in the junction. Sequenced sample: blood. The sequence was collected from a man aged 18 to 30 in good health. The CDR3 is CASSFSSGTRQETQYF. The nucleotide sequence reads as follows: TGTGCCAGCAGTTTCTCTAGCGGGACCCGTCAAGAGACCCAGTACTTC.